The 12 T cell receptor beta chains below were found in one sample sequenced in a study of graft-versus-host responses after intestinal transplantation. TCRdb's copy holds only in-frame clones and misses some; the assay was immunoSEQ multiplex PCR. This sample has approximately 12,000 clones, with roughly 93% found just once. Sequencing used PBMCs, obtained 109 days after intestinal transplant. Receptor source: a human patient who received an intestinal transplant, so some T cells may come from the graft donor.

The chain combines TRBV4-2 with TRBJ1-5; a possible D gene is TRBD1 (5 bases). Per germline, CDR1 LGHNA and CDR2 YNFKEQ. This CDR3 is 16 amino acids long. Trimming left V 0 bases short and J 1 base short, with 10 bases between. The CDR3 DNA sequence: TGTGCCAGCAGCCAAGAGGGTACAGGCAGCAATCAGCCCCAGCATTTT. Translated, it gives CASSQEGTGSNQPQHF.

This chain joins TRBV6-8 and TRBJ1-2; the D is unclear. CDR1 is MNHGY and CDR2 is SAAAGT in the germline V gene. This CDR3 is built from 12 residues. Between the trimmed V and J ends, which lost 6 bases and 4 bases, there was a span of 9 bases. CDR3 protein: CASSHRVYGYTF. CDR3 bases: TGTGCCAGCAGCCACCGCGTCTATGGCTACACCTTC.

This sequence joins TRBV5-6 and TRBJ2-7; 8 bases are shared with TRBD1. The V gene's germline CDR1 is SGHDT and CDR2 YYEEEE. Trimming cost V 4 bases and J 2 bases; bases outside gene matches: 8. The CDR3 spans 15 residues. The CDR3 DNA sequence: TGTGCCAGCAGCCCCATCGACAGGGGAACCTACGAGCAGTACTTC. Translated, it gives CASSPIDRGTYEQYF.

The V call is TRBV27, the J call TRBJ2-7; 9 bases are a match to TRBD1. From germline, CDR1 is MNHEY and CDR2 SMNVEV (reference sequence). The V segment lost 2 bases and the J segment 3 bases; nucleotides outside the gene matches: 8. The CDR3 runs 16 residues. The CDR3 sequence is CASSLRGDRADYEQYF. CDR3 nucleotide sequence: TGTGCCAGCAGTTTACGGGGGGACAGGGCGGACTACGAGCAGTACTTC.

This chain links TRBV27 with TRBJ1-6; no clear D. Between the trimmed V and J ends, which lost 2 bases and 5 bases, there was a span of 4 bases. The germline V gene encodes CDR1 MNHEY and CDR2 SMNVEV (reference sequence). The CDR3 spans 13 residues. The CDR3 DNA reads TGTGCCAGCAGTTTACCCGATAATTCACCCCTCCACTTT. Translating it yields CASSLPDNSPLHF.

V and J are TRBV2 and TRBJ2-7; 7 bases match TRBD1. V was pared by 4 bases and J by 7 bases, with 7 bases of the junction left unmatched. This CDR3 has 13 amino acids. CDR1 is SNHLY and CDR2 is FYNNEI in the germline V gene. The CDR3 spells CASSGQGELEQYF. The CDR3 nucleotides read TGTGCCAGCAGTGGGCAGGGGGAACTTGAGCAGTACTTC.

The chain links TRBV5-1 to TRBJ2-2; 8 bases align to TRBD1. CDR3 length: 14 residues. CDR1 is SGHRS and CDR2 is YFSETQ in the germline V gene. Trimming removed 4 bases from V and 7 bases from J; junction bases left unmatched: 6. The CDR3 DNA sequence: TGCGCCAGCAGCCCCCAGGGGGCGGACGGGGAGCTGTTTTTT. It translates to CASSPQGADGELFF.

The chain links TRBV7-3 to TRBJ2-4, with 13 bases that match TRBD2. The CDR3 consists of 16 residues. The V and J ends lost 2 bases and 12 bases, in that order; junction bases with no gene match: 10. Germline V CDR1 and CDR2: SGHTA, FQGTGA. For the CDR3, the DNA is TGTGCCAGCAGCTTAGGGACTAGCGGGACAACAGCTACTCAGTACTTC. Protein product: CASSLGTSGTTATQYF.

This clone was found a few times. The rearrangement uses TRBV27 and TRBJ1-2; TRBD1 agrees at 8 bases. This CDR3 has 14 residues. Germline V CDR1 and CDR2: MNHEY, SMNVEV (reference sequence). Germline trimming cut 3 bases from V and 5 bases from J; bases unmatched to any gene: 5. The CDR3: CASSFSGQGYGYTF. Here the CDR3 DNA reads TGTGCCAGCAGTTTTTCAGGACAGGGTTATGGCTACACCTTC.

This chain uses TRBV10-3 with TRBJ2-5, with D possibly matching TRBD1 (5 bases). V lost 10 bases to trimming and J lost 5 bases, with 17 bases between them. CDR1 is ENHRY, CDR2 SYGVKD, per germline. This CDR3 spans 13 amino acids. The CDR3 protein is CASHPRVQETQYF. CDR3 in DNA: TGTGCCAGCCACCCCAGGGTCCAGGAGACCCAGTACTTC.

V and J are TRBV7-2 and TRBJ2-1, with D hard to call. The CDR3 length is 15 residues. The germline CDR1 and CDR2 sequences are SGHTA and FQGNSA. The V end was cut by 1 base, the J end by 7 bases, with 14 bases between. This chain's CDR3 is CASSLVGPSGNEQFF. The CDR3 bases are TGTGCCAGCAGCTTAGTTGGGCCTTCCGGGAATGAGCAGTTCTTC.

The J gene is TRBJ1-4, the V gene TRBV2; possibly TRBD1 for D (5 bases). Germline V gene data show CDR1 as SNHLY and CDR2 as FYNNEI. V was shortened by 6 bases and J by 7 bases, with 15 bases between the two germline ends. The length of the CDR3 is 14 residues. The CDR3 DNA reads TGTGCCAGCAGGGTGGGGACCGGAATTGAAAAACTGTTTTTT. It encodes CASRVGTGIEKLFF.